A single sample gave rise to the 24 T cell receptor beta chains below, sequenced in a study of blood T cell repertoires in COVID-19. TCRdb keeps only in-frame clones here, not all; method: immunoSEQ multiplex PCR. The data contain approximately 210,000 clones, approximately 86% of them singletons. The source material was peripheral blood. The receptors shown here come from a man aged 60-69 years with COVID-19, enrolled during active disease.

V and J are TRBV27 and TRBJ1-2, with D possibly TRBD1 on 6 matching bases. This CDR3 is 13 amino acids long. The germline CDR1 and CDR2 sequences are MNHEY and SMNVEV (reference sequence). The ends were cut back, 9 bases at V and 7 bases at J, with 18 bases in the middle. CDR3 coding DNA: TGTGCCAGTCTGGGGGCGCTCAGTATTGGCTACACCTTC. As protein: CASLGALSIGYTF.

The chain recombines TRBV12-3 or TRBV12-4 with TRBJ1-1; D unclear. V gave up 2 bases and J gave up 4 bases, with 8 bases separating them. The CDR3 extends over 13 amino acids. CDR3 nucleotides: TGTGCCAGCAGTTTAACTGTGAGCACTGAAGCTTTCTTT. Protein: CASSLTVSTEAFF.

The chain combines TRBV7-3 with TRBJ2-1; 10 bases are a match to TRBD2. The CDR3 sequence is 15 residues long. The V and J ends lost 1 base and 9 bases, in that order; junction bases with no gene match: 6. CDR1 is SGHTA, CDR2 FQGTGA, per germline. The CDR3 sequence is CASSLMASGRGEQFF. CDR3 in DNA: TGTGCCAGCAGCTTAATGGCTAGCGGGAGAGGTGAGCAGTTCTTC.

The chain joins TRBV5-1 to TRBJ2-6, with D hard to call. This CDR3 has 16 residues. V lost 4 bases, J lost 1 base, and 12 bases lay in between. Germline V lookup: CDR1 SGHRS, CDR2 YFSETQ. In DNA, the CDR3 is TGCGCCAGCAGCCCCGATCCGACATCTGGGGCCAACGTCCTGACTTTC. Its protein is CASSPDPTSGANVLTF.

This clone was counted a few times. The CDR3 nucleotides read TGTGCCAGCAGCCTCCTGACAGGTTTGGGGAACACTGAAGCTTTCTTT. Its translation is CASSLLTGLGNTEAFF. The chain carries TRBV14 and TRBJ1-1, with a possible D match to TRBD1 (6 bases). Germline V CDR1 and CDR2: SGHDN, FVKESK. The CDR3 length is 16 residues. The V gene lost 4 bases and the J gene lost 1 base, with 16 bases spanning the gap. Looking up the rest from reference TRBV14 and TRBJ1-1 gives the full variable domain: EAGVTQFPSHSVIEKGQTVTLRCDPISGHDNLYWYRRVMGKEIKFLLHFVKESKQDESGMPNNRFLAERTGGTYSTLKVQPAELEDSGVYFCASSLLTGLGNTEAFFGQGTRLTVV.

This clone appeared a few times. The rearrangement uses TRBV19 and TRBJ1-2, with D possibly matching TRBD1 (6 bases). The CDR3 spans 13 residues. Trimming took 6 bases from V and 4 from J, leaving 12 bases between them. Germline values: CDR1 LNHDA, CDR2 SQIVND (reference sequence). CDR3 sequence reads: CASRNRDFYGYTF. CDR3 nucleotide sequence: TGTGCCAGTAGGAACAGGGATTTCTATGGCTACACCTTC.

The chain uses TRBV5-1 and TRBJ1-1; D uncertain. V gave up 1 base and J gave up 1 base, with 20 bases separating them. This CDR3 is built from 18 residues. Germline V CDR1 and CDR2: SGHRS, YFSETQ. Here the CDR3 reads CASSLKTPAEVWNTEAFF. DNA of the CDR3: TGCGCCAGCAGCTTGAAAACCCCGGCGGAGGTCTGGAACACTGAAGCTTTCTTT.

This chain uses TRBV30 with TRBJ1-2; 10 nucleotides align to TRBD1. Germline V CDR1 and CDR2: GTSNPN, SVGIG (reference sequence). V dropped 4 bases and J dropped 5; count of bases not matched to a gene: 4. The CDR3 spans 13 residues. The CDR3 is CAWTTGQGYGYTF. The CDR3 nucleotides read TGTGCCTGGACCACGGGACAGGGGTATGGCTACACCTTC.

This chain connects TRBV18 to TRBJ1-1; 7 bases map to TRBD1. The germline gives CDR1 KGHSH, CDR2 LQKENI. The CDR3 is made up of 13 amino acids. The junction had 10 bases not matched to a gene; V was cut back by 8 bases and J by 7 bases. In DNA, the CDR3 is TGTGCCAGCCGCCCCACAGGGGCGATTGAAGCTTTCTTT. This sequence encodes CASRPTGAIEAFF.

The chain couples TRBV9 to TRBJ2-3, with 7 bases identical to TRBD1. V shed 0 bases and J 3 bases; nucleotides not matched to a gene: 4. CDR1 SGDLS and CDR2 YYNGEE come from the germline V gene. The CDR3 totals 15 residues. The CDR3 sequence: CASSVGNRGTDTQYF. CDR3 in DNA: TGTGCCAGCAGCGTAGGTAACAGGGGTACAGATACGCAGTATTTT.

The CDR3 region is CASSPGLHEQYF. CDR3 nucleotide sequence: TGTGCCAGCAGCCCGGGACTACACGAGCAGTACTTC. The chain combines TRBV7-9 with TRBJ2-7, with TRBD2 matching 7 bases. The CDR3 is 12 amino acids. Germline CDR1 and CDR2: SEHNR and FQNEAQ (reference sequence). Germline trimming cut 5 bases from V and 5 bases from J; bases unmatched to any gene: 3.

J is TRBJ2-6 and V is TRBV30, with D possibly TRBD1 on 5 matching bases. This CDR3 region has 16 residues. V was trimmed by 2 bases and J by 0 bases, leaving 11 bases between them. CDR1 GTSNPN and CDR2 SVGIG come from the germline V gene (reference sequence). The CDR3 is CAWSWVGASGANVLTF. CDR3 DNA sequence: TGTGCCTGGAGTTGGGTTGGGGCCTCTGGGGCCAACGTCCTGACTTTC.

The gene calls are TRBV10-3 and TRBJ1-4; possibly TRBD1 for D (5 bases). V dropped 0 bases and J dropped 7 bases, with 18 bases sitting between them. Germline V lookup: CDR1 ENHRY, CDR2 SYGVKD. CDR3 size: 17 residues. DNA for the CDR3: TGTGCCATCAGTGAGTCGTTTGGCTTGGGGCTGGGTGAAAAACTGTTTTTT. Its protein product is CAISESFGLGLGEKLFF.

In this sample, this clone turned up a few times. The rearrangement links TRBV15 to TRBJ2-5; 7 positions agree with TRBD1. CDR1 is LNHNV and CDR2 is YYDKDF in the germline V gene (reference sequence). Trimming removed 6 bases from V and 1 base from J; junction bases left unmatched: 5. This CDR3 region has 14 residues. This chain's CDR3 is CATSPDRVQETQYF. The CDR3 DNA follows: TGTGCCACCAGTCCCGACAGGGTCCAAGAGACCCAGTACTTC.

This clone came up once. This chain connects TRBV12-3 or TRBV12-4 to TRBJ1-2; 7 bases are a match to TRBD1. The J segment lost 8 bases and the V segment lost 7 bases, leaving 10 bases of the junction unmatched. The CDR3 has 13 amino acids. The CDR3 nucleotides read TGTGCCAGCACCGCGAGAGGGGGCGGGGGCTACACCTTC. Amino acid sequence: CASTARGGGGYTF.

For the CDR3, the DNA is TGCGCCAGCAGAACTGTCCCGAACACTGAAGCTTTCTTT. This sequence encodes CASRTVPNTEAFF. V and J are TRBV5-1 and TRBJ1-1; D unclear. This CDR3 comprises 13 residues. Trimming left V 5 bases short and J 1 base short, with 9 bases between. Germline CDR1 and CDR2: SGHRS and YFSETQ.

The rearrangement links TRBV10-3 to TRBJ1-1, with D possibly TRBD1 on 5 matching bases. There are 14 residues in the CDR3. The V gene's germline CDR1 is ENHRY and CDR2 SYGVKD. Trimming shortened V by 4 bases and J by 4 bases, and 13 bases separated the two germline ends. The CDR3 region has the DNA TGTGCCATCAGTGCCCTTTCCGGGGGCACTGAAGCTTTCTTT. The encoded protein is CAISALSGGTEAFF.

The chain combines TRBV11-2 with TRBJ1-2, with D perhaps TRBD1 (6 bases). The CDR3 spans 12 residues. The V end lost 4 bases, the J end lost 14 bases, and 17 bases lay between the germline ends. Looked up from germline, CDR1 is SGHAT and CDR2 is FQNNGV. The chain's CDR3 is CASSSSSGGRTF. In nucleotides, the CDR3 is TGTGCCAGCAGCTCCTCCTCGGGGGGCAGAACCTTC.

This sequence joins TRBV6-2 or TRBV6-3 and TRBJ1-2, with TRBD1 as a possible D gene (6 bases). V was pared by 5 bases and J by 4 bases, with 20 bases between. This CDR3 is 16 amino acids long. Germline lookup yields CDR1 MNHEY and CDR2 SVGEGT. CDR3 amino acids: CASSSQDSVTGYGYTF. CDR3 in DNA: TGTGCCAGCAGTAGCCAAGACTCCGTGACAGGCTATGGCTACACCTTC.

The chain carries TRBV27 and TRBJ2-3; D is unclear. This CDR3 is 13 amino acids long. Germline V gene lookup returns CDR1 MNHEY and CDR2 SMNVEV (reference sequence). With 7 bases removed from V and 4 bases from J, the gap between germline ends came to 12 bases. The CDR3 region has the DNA TGTGCCAGCACTAAATTACGTTCAGATACGCAGTATTTT. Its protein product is CASTKLRSDTQYF.

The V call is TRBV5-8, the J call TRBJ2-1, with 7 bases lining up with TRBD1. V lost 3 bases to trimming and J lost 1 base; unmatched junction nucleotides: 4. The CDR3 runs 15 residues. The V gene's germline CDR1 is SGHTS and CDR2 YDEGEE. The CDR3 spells CASSYQGDSYNEQFF. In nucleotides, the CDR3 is TGTGCCAGCAGCTACCAGGGGGATTCCTACAATGAGCAGTTCTTC.

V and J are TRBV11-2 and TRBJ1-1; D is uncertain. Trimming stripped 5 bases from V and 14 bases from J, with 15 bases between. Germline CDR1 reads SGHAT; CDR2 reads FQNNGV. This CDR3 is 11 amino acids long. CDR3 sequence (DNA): TGTGCCAGCAGCGTCTTAATACAGATCTTCTTT. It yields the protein CASSVLIQIFF.

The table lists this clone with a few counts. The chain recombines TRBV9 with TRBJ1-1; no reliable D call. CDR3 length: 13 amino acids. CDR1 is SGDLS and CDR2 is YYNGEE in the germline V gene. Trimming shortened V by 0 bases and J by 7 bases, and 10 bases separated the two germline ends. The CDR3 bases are TGTGCCAGCAGCGTAGCGCGACCGGGTGAAGCTTTCTTT. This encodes CASSVARPGEAFF.

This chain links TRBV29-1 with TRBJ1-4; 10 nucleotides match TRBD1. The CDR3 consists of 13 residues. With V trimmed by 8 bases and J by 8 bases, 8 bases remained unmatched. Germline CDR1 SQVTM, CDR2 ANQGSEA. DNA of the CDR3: TGCAGCATCAGACAGGGGGCGGAAGAAAAACTGTTTTTT. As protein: CSIRQGAEEKLFF.